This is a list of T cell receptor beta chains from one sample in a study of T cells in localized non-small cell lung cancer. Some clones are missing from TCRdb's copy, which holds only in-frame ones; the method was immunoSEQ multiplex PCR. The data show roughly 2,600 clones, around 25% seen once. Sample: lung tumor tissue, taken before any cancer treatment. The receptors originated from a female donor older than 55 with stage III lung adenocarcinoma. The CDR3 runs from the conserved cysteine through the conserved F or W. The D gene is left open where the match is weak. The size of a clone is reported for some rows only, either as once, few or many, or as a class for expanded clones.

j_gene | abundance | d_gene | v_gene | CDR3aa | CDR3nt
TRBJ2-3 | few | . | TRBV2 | CAKTRGTSYTDTQYF | TGTGCTAAGACCAGGGGGACTAGTTACACAGATACGCAGTATTTT
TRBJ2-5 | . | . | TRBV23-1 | CASSQSITEETQYF | TGCGCCAGCAGTCAATCGATTACGGAAGAGACCCAGTACTTC
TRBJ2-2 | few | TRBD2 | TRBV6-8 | CASRPMASGTGELFF | TGTGCCAGCAGGCCGATGGCTAGCGGGACCGGGGAGCTGTTTTTT
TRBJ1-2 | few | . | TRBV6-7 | CASRDAGVNTF | TGTGCCAGCAGGGACGCGGGTGTCAACACCTTC
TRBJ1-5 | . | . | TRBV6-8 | CASSPEGTQPQHF | TGTGCCAGCAGCCCTGAGGGGACTCAGCCCCAGCATTTT
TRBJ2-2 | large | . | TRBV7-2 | CASSFGGAGELFF | TGTGCCAGCAGCTTCGGGGGAGCCGGGGAGCTGTTTTTT
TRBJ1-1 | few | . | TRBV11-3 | CASSRWDGMNTEAFF | TGTGCCAGCAGCCGATGGGACGGAATGAACACTGAAGCTTTCTTT
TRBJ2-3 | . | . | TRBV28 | CASGHRGPTQYF | TGTGCCAGTGGGCATCGGGGCCCTACGCAGTATTTT
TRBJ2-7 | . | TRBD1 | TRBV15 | CATSRDFTQTGKSEQYF | TGTGCCACCAGCAGAGATTTCACTCAGACAGGGAAGTCCGAGCAGTACTTC
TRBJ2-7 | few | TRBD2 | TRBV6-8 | CAISGAGGEQYF | TGTGCCATCAGTGGGGCGGGGGGCGAGCAGTACTTC
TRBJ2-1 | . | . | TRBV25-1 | CASSEPQYNEQFF | TGTGCCAGCAGTGAACCTCAATACAATGAGCAGTTCTTC
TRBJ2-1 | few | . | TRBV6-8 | CASSDSTRNEQFF | TGTGCCAGCAGTGACAGTACTAGAAATGAGCAGTTCTTC
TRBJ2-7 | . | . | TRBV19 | CASSIDIFVSYEQYF | TGTGCCAGTAGTATAGATATTTTCGTTTCCTACGAGCAGTACTTC
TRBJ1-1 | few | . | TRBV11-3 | CASSKSGTTVEAFF | TGTGCCAGCAGCAAATCCGGGACGACCGTGGAAGCTTTCTTT
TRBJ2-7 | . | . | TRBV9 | CASSPQTYEQYF | TGTGCCAGCAGCCCCCAAACCTACGAGCAGTACTTC
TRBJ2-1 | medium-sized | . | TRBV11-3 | CASSLGGLGREQFF | TGTGCCAGCAGCTTAGGAGGGCTCGGACGGGAGCAGTTCTTC
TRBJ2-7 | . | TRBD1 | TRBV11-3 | CASSPKSGQGYEQYF | TGTGCCAGCAGCCCTAAATCGGGACAGGGTTACGAGCAGTACTTC
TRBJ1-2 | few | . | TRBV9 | CASSVGGVANYGYTF | TGTGCCAGCAGCGTAGGGGGGGTAGCCAACTATGGCTACACCTTC
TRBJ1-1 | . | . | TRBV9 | CASSVLAGDTEAFF | TGTGCCAGCAGCGTCCTAGCAGGGGACACTGAAGCTTTCTTT
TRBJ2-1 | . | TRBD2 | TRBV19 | CAAGTSGYNEQFF | TGTGCAGCCGGGACTAGCGGCTACAATGAGCAGTTCTTC
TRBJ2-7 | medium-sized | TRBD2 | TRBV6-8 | CASSYSKKSSGYEQYF | TGTGCCAGCAGTTATTCAAAGAAGTCTAGCGGGTACGAGCAGTACTTC
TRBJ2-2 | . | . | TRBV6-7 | CAVRYTGELFF | TGTGCCGTACGGTACACCGGGGAGCTGTTTTTT